Shown below are 27 T cell receptor beta chains from a single sample sequenced in a study of T cells in Graves' hyperthyroidism and ophthalmopathy. Amplification of TCR beta CDR3 regions was performed using RNA transcripts as template. First-round RT-PCR of the TCR CDR3 relied on the HTBI primer set. In TCRdb, the multiplex PCR reads were re-called with MiXCR into one record per CDR3 protein. This table has about 560,000 distinct CDR3 sequences, around 14% appearing once. Sample: blood. These TCRs come from a woman in her 30s with Graves' hyperthyroidism.

This clonotype was detected only a few times. The chain recombines TRBV6-2 or TRBV6-3 with TRBJ1-2, with D possibly TRBD1 on 5 matching bases. Germline CDR1 MNHEY, CDR2 SVGEGT. Trimming pared 6 bases from V and 5 bases from J, leaving 16 bases between. The CDR3 loop spans 14 amino acids. CDR3 sequence: CASRPTGTPYGYTF. In nucleotides, the CDR3 is TGTGCCAGCAGGCCAACCGGGACCCCGTATGGCTACACCTTC.

The V and J genes are TRBV12-3 or TRBV12-4 and TRBJ2-7, with a possible D match to TRBD2 (6 bases). The CDR3 is 16 residues long. Trimming took off 0 bases at V and 4 bases at J, with 16 bases between the two ends. The CDR3 is CASSLAPGAGRYEQYF. For the CDR3, the DNA is TGTGCCAGCAGTTTAGCCCCCGGAGCAGGGAGGTACGAGCAGTACTTC.

CDR3 region: CASRLDVAPQPQHF. The CDR3 region has the DNA TGTGCCAGCAGGCTAGATGTGGCTCCTCAGCCCCAGCATTTT. The rearrangement links TRBV2 to TRBJ1-5, with unresolved D. The germline CDR1 and CDR2 sequences are SNHLY and FYNNEI. The CDR3 runs to 14 residues. V was shortened by 6 bases and J by 6 bases, with 15 bases between the two germline ends.

The J gene is TRBJ1-1, the V gene TRBV6-1; a weak D match, TRBD1 (5 bases). The CDR3 loop spans 13 amino acids. Germline V gene sequence: CDR1 MNHNS, CDR2 SASEGT. Trimming removed 5 bases at V and 6 bases at J, with 13 bases between. As DNA, the CDR3 is TGTGCCAGCAGTCACAACCCAGGGTCTGAAGCTTTCTTT. This gives the protein CASSHNPGSEAFF.

This clonotype was seen many times. This chain joins TRBV20-1 and TRBJ1-2; D possibly corresponds to TRBD1 (6 bases). Trimming pared 6 bases from V and 0 bases from J, leaving 17 bases between. Germline V lookup: CDR1 DFQATT, CDR2 SNEGSKA (reference sequence). The CDR3 spans 15 residues. The CDR3 nucleotides are TGCAGTGCCCGGGGGCAGGGTATAGCTAACTATGGCTACACCTTC. As protein: CSARGQGIANYGYTF.

This clonotype has at least ten counts. The chain joins TRBV28 to TRBJ2-7; 8 bases agree with TRBD1. Germline CDR1 MDHEN, CDR2 SYDVKM. The CDR3 has 15 residues. The junction had 13 bases not matched to a gene; V was cut back by 8 bases and J by 4 bases. CDR3 in amino acids: CASFAPGGASYEQYF. CDR3 nucleotides: TGTGCCAGCTTTGCCCCAGGGGGCGCGTCTTACGAGCAGTACTTC.

This clonotype was observed many times. This chain uses TRBV11-2 with TRBJ2-3, with 9 bases fitting TRBD2. Germline CDR1 and CDR2: SGHAT and FQNNGV. The CDR3 runs to 17 residues. V gave up 5 bases and J gave up 0 bases; unmatched junction bases: 9. DNA for the CDR3: TGTGCCAGCAGCCCCGGACTAGCGAGCCTTAGCACAGATACGCAGTATTTT. It codes for CASSPGLASLSTDTQYF.

This clonotype was seen more than once but under ten times. This chain connects TRBV15 to TRBJ2-2; D unresolved. The CDR3 totals 13 residues. Germline CDR1 reads LNHNV; CDR2 reads YYDKDF (reference sequence). Between the trimmed V and J ends, which lost 4 bases and 5 bases, there was a span of 8 bases. The CDR3 is CATSIIHTGELFF. The CDR3 DNA reads as TGTGCCACCAGCATCATTCATACCGGGGAGCTGTTTTTT.

This clonotype has at least ten counts. The chain links TRBV7-2 to TRBJ2-5; no clear D. V shed 5 bases and J shed 5 bases, with 18 bases lying between them. The CDR3 extends over 15 amino acids. CDR1 and CDR2 from the germline V gene are SGHTA and FQGNSA. Written as DNA, the CDR3 is TGTGCCAGCAGCGCCGGGCCGAACAGATGGGAGACCCAGTACTTC. This codes for CASSAGPNRWETQYF.

The chain carries TRBV11-2 and TRBJ2-7; no clear D gene. The germline V gene has CDR1 SGHAT and CDR2 FQNNGV. V lost 9 bases, J lost 0 bases, and 12 bases lay in between. CDR3 length equals 13 residues. This chain's CDR3 is CASRAGYSYEQYF. In DNA form, the CDR3 reads TGTGCCAGTAGGGCAGGATACTCCTACGAGCAGTACTTC. The variable domain in full, with the rest retrieved from reference TRBV11-2 and TRBJ2-7, is EAGVAQSPRYKIIEKRQSVAFWCNPISGHATLYWYQQILGQGPKLLIQFQNNGVVDDSQLPKDRFSAERLKGVDSTLKIQPAKLEDSAVYLCASRAGYSYEQYFGPGTRLTVT.

The V call is TRBV15, the J call TRBJ1-2, with D uncertain. CDR1 LNHNV and CDR2 YYDKDF come from the germline V gene (reference sequence). CDR3 length equals 15 residues. Trimming took 5 bases from V and 3 from J, leaving 16 bases between them. The CDR3 reads CATSSHTKSDYGYTF. As DNA, the CDR3 is TGTGCCACCAGCTCTCACACAAAATCGGACTATGGCTACACCTTC.

This clonotype was picked up a small number of times. This chain links TRBV20-1 with TRBJ2-3; D could derive from TRBD1 or TRBD2 (5 bases each). The CDR3 loop spans 14 amino acids. Germline CDR1 is DFQATT and CDR2 is SNEGSKA (reference sequence). Trimming removed 3 bases from V and 2 bases from J, with 12 bases in between. In DNA form, the CDR3 reads TGCAGTGCTAGTTCCGGAGGACACACAGATACGCAGTATTTT. It encodes CSASSGGHTDTQYF.

This chain joins TRBV20-1 and TRBJ2-7; D possibly uses TRBD1 or TRBD2 (5 bases each). V lost 5 bases and J lost 2, with 16 bases in between. CDR1 and CDR2 from the germline V gene are DFQATT and SNEGSKA (reference sequence). This CDR3 comprises 14 residues. CDR3 in amino acids: CSAFTNGTTYEQYF. The CDR3 nucleotides are TGCAGTGCTTTTACTAACGGGACGACCTACGAGCAGTACTTC.

This rearrangement joins TRBV19 to TRBJ2-7, with D perhaps TRBD1 (5 bases). Germline-derived CDR1 and CDR2 are LNHDA and SQIVND (reference sequence). CDR3 size: 14 residues. The ends were cut back, 5 bases at V and 1 base at J, with 12 bases in the middle. The CDR3: CASSPYRSSYEQYF. The CDR3 DNA sequence: TGTGCCAGTAGTCCTTACAGGTCTTCCTACGAGCAGTACTTC.

This clonotype appeared many times. The chain employs TRBV29-1 and TRBJ2-3, with 12 bases lining up with TRBD2. Germline V lookup: CDR1 SQVTM, CDR2 ANQGSEA. V lost 6 bases and J lost 2; bases outside the gene matches: 18. The CDR3 loop spans 19 amino acids. CDR3 residues: CSVERLAGERMGVTDTQYF. The CDR3 DNA is TGCAGCGTGGAAAGACTAGCGGGAGAGCGCATGGGGGTCACAGATACGCAGTATTTT.

This clonotype occurred a few times. The CDR3 DNA reads as TGTGCCAGCAGCCGGGGAGGGGAAGAGTATGGCTACACCTTC. The encoded protein is CASSRGGEEYGYTF. The chain combines TRBV5-5 with TRBJ1-2; weak D call: TRBD1 (5 bases). With 4 bases removed from V and 5 bases from J, the gap between germline ends came to 15 bases. The germline gives CDR1 SGHKS, CDR2 YYEKEE (reference sequence). The CDR3 totals 14 residues.

V and J are TRBV19 and TRBJ1-5; 8 positions match TRBD1. V was clipped by 4 bases and J by 1 base; unmatched bases: 9. The germline CDR1 and CDR2 sequences are LNHDA and SQIVND (reference sequence). This CDR3 region has 17 residues. The CDR3, as DNA: TGTGCCAGTAGTAGGAAAACAGGGGGTCGGAGCAATCAGCCCCAGCATTTT. This translates into CASSRKTGGRSNQPQHF.

This clonotype was observed many times. The rearrangement joins TRBV11-1 to TRBJ2-3; 9 bases fit TRBD1. V dropped 4 bases and J dropped 5; count of bases not matched to a gene: 4. Germline assignment: CDR1 SGHAT and CDR2 FQDESV (reference sequence). CDR3 length: 14 amino acids. The CDR3 nucleotides are TGTGCCAGCAGCTGGGGACAGGGTGGAGATACGCAGTATTTT. Amino acid sequence: CASSWGQGGDTQYF.

This clonotype was recorded many times. This sequence joins TRBV2 and TRBJ2-1; 15 nucleotides align to TRBD2. Germline CDR1 SNHLY, CDR2 FYNNEI. The junction had 10 bases not matched to a gene; V was cut back by 5 bases and J by 8 bases. The CDR3 totals 17 residues. CDR3 sequence: CASSRGLAGGPYDEQFF. The CDR3 DNA reads TGTGCCAGCAGTCGAGGACTAGCGGGAGGGCCTTACGATGAGCAGTTCTTC. Variable domain in full (rest from reference TRBV2 and TRBJ2-1): EPEVTQTPSHQVTQMGQEVILRCVPISNHLYFYWYRQILGQKVEFLVSFYNNEISEKSEIFDDQFSVERPDGSNFTLKIRSTKLEDSAMYFCASSRGLAGGPYDEQFFGPGTRLTVL.

This clonotype was counted at least ten times. The rearrangement links TRBV18 to TRBJ1-1; D is perhaps TRBD1 (5 bases). The CDR3 length is 15 residues. Trimming took off 1 base at V and 3 bases at J, with 12 bases between the two ends. Germline V lookup: CDR1 KGHSH, CDR2 LQKENI. DNA for the CDR3: TGTGCCAGCTCACCACGACAGAACCGGGACACTGAAGCTTTCTTT. Translated: CASSPRQNRDTEAFF.

The CDR3: CASSYSWTSGRARYNEQFF. The CDR3 nucleotides read TGTGCCAGCAGTTACTCTTGGACTAGCGGGAGGGCACGGTACAATGAGCAGTTCTTC. The V gene is TRBV6-2 or TRBV6-3, the J gene TRBJ2-1; 15 nucleotides align to TRBD2. J lost 4 bases, V lost 0 bases, and 7 bases had no gene match. The CDR3 has 19 residues. Looked up from germline, CDR1 is MNHEY and CDR2 is SVGEGT.

In regard to this clonotype: A much larger clone lies one base from this, so it may be a read error. The chain combines TRBV18 with TRBJ2-3; 7 bases are shared with TRBD1. The J call may be in error: the DNA end matches TRBJ1-5 better. Germline CDR1 reads KGHSH; CDR2 reads LQKENI. The CDR3 extends over 14 amino acids. This chain's CDR3 is CASSPPGGADTQHF. Written as DNA, the CDR3 is TGTGCCAGCTCACCACCAGGGGGCGCGGATACGCAGCATTTT.

This clonotype was seen a handful of times. The CDR3 DNA follows: TGTGCCAGCAGCCTGTCGGACAGGGATTCACCCCTCCACTTT. This codes for CASSLSDRDSPLHF. V and J are TRBV7-9 and TRBJ1-6; 8 nucleotides match TRBD1. CDR3 length: 14 amino acids. The V segment lost 5 bases and the J segment 8 bases; nucleotides outside the gene matches: 5. Germline V gene sequence: CDR1 SEHNR, CDR2 FQNEAQ (reference sequence). The entire variable domain, with the rest obtained from reference TRBV7-9 and TRBJ1-6, is as follows: DTGVSQNPRHKITKRGQNVTFRCDPISEHNRLYWYRQTLGQGPEFLTYFQNEAQLEKSRLLSDRFSAERPKGSFSTLEIQRTEQGDSAMYLCASSLSDRDSPLHFGNGTRLTVT.

In this sample, this clonotype turned up many times. The junction departs from the called germline gene at one end, perhaps through a read error. CDR3 bases: TGTGCCATCAATGAGGGAGATTTGAACACTGAAGCTTTCTTT. Encoded protein: CAINEGDLNTEAFF. The chain carries TRBV10-3 and TRBJ1-1; D unclear. Germline V gene data show CDR1 as ENHRY and CDR2 as SYGVKD. This CDR3 comprises 14 residues.

This clonotype was seen many times. The chain links TRBV29-1 to TRBJ2-3; 10 nucleotides line up with TRBD1. From germline, CDR1 is SQVTM and CDR2 ANQGSEA. CDR3 length equals 13 residues. V gave up 6 bases and J gave up 5 bases; unmatched junction bases: 5. CDR3 protein: CSVLRTGGDTQYF. The CDR3 DNA reads TGCAGCGTCCTGCGGACAGGGGGAGATACGCAGTATTTT.

This clonotype was seen only a few times. CDR3 sequence reads: CASSYRDRVGDTEAFF. The CDR3 nucleotides read TGTGCCAGCAGTTACCGGGACAGGGTGGGGGACACTGAAGCTTTCTTT. This rearrangement joins TRBV6-4 to TRBJ1-1, with 9 nucleotides matching TRBD1. The germline gives CDR1 MRHNA, CDR2 SNTAGT. After removal of 5 bases from V and 3 bases from J, the junction contained 10 bases not matched to a gene. The CDR3 totals 16 residues.

The DNA of the CDR3 is TGTGCCAGCAGAACAACGGACTCTGGGGCCAACGTCCTGACTTTC. It is translated as CASRTTDSGANVLTF. The chain links TRBV6-4 to TRBJ2-6, with unresolved D. There are 15 residues in the CDR3. Germline lookup yields CDR1 MRHNA and CDR2 SNTAGT. Between the trimmed V and J ends, which lost 6 bases and 0 bases, there was a span of 9 bases.